The TCR beta chain under discussion was sequenced for a study of OX40 agonist ivuxolimab in advanced cancers. Study outcomes and limitations: The CD4+ and CD8+ T cells in the blood had expanded clonally by week 6 at 0.1 to 3.0 mg/kg. The mean number of expanded clones was higher in CD8+ T cells than in CD4+.

TCRdb's copy holds only in-frame clones and misses some; the assay was immunoSEQ multiplex PCR. The table includes 55,000 to 65,000 clones, 75% to 95% detected once. A remark on this clone: Its antigen is unknown.

The CDR3 consists of 14 residues. Trimming took 1 base from V and 7 from J, leaving 10 bases between them. CDR1 is SGHTA, CDR2 FQGNSA, per germline. A history of autoimmune disease or systemic immunosuppression excluded patients. The sequencing used CD4+ or CD8+ T cells sorted from blood, collected in a trial of the OX40 agonist ivuxolimab. This clonotype originated in an adult with an advanced solid tumor such as melanoma, head and neck, liver or kidney cancer. This chain links TRBV7-2 with TRBJ1-4; the D is unclear. CDR3 nucleotides: TGTGCCAGCAGCTTAGTGGGGTTGGGTGAAAAACTGTTTTTT. This translates into CASSLVGLGEKLFF.